This T cell receptor (beta chain) was recovered during a study of CD8 T cells in ankylosing spondylitis. Trimming shortened V by 6 bases and J by 2 bases, and 13 bases separated the two germline ends. Germline CDR1 reads MNHNS; CDR2 reads SASEGT. The CDR3 consists of 14 residues. TCRdb itself ran the 5' RACE reads through MiXCR, one entry per CDR3 protein. The sample contains about 35,000 distinct CDR3 sequences, under 13% of which appear only once. Study-wide findings and caveats: Typical of ankylosing spondylitis blood, it appeared, was a TCR beta motif of roughly eight highly homologous variants. Clones linked to disease were reported to show significant enrichment in matched ankylosing spondylitis synovial fluid.

This clonotype has a count of ten or more. The antigen remains unidentified. Sequenced sample: blood, either unsorted or a sorted T cell fraction (not recorded which). This chain joins TRBV6-1 and TRBJ2-5; D could derive from TRBD1 or TRBD2 (6 bases each). The source is a male donor with ankylosing spondylitis or in good health (not recorded which). The CDR3 DNA reads TGTGCCAGCAGCCAAGGGGGGAGGCAAGAGACCCAGTACTTC. The encoded protein is CASSQGGRQETQYF.